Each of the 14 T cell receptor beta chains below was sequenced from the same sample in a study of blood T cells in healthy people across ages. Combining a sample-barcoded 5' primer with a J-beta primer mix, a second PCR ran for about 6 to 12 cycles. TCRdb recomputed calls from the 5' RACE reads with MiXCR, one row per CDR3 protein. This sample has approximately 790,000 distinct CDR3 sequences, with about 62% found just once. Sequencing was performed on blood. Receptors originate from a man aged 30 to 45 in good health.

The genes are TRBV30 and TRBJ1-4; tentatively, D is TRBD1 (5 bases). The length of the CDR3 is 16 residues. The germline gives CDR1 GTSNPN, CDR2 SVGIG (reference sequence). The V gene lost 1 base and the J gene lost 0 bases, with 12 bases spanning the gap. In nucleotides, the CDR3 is TGTGCCTGGAGTGGACAGTATTACGCAACTAATGAAAAACTGTTTTTT. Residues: CAWSGQYYATNEKLFF.

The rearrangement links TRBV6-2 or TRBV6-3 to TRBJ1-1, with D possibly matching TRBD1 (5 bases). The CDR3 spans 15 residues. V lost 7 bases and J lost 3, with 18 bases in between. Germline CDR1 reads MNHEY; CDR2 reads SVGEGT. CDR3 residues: CASNSAGLRDTEAFF. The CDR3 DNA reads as TGTGCCAGCAACTCAGCAGGGCTCCGGGACACTGAAGCTTTCTTT.

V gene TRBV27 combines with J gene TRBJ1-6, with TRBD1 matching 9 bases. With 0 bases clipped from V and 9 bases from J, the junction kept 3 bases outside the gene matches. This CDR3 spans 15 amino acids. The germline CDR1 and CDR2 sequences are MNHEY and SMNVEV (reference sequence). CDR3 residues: CASSLSGTGFSPLHF. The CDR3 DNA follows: TGTGCCAGCAGTTTATCCGGGACAGGGTTTTCACCCCTCCACTTT.

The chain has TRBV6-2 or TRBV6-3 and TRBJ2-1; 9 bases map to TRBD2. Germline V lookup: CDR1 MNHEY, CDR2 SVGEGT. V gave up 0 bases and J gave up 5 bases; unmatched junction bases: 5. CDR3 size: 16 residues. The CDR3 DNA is TGTGCCAGCAGTTACTCTGGCGGGGGGGCGGACAATGAGCAGTTCTTC. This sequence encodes CASSYSGGGADNEQFF.

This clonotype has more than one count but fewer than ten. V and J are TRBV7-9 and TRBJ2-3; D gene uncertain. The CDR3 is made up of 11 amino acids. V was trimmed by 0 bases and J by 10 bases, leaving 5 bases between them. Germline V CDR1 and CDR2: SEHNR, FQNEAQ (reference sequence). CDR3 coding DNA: TGTGCCAGCAGCTTAGCAGTGGCGCAGTATTTT. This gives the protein CASSLAVAQYF.

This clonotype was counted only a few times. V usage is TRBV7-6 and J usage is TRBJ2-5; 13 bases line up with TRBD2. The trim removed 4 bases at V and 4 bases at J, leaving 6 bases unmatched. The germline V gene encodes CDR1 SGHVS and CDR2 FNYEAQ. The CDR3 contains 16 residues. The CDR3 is CASSSGLAGARETQYF. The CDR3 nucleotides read TGTGCCAGCAGCTCCGGACTAGCGGGGGCGAGAGAGACCCAGTACTTC.

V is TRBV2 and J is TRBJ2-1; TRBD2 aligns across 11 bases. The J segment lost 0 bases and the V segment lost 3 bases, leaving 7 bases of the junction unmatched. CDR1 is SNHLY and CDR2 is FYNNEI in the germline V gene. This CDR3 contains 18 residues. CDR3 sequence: CASSDPIAGGSSYNEQFF. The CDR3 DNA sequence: TGTGCCAGCAGTGACCCCATAGCGGGGGGGAGCTCCTACAATGAGCAGTTCTTC.

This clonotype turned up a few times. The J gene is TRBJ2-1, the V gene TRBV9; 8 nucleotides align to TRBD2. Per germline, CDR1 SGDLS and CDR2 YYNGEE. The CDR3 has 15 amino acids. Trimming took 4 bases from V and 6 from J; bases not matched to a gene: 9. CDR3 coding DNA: TGTGCCAGCAGCCCAGGGGTAGCGGGGTCCAATGAGCAGTTCTTC. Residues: CASSPGVAGSNEQFF.

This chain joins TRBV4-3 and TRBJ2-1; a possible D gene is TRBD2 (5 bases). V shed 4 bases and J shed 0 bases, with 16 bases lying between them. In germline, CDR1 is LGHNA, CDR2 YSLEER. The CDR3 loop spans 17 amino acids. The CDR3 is CASSPEEAQSSYNEQFF. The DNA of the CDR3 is TGCGCCAGCAGCCCTGAGGAGGCCCAAAGCTCCTACAATGAGCAGTTCTTC.

This CDR3 is CSANEVAGGRAYEQYF. In DNA form, the CDR3 reads TGCAGTGCCAACGAGGTGGCGGGGGGAAGAGCCTACGAGCAGTACTTC. The J gene is TRBJ2-7, the V gene TRBV20-1; the match to TRBD2 covers 8 bases. Trimming took 6 bases from V and 2 from J; bases not matched to a gene: 15. This CDR3 has 16 residues. Germline values: CDR1 DFQATT, CDR2 SNEGSKA (reference sequence).

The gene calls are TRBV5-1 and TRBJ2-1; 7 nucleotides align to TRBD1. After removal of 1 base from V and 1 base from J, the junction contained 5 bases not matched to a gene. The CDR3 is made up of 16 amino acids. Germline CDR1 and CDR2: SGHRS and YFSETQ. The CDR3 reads CASSLSPGGSYNEQFF. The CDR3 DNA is TGCGCCAGCAGCTTGTCCCCAGGGGGTTCCTACAATGAGCAGTTCTTC.

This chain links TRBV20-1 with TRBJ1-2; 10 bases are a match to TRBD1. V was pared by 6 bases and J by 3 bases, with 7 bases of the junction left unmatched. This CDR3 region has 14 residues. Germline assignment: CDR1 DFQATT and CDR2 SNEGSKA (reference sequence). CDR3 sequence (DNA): TGCAGTGCCCTCTTTGGACAGGGGGACTATGGCTACACCTTC. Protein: CSALFGQGDYGYTF.

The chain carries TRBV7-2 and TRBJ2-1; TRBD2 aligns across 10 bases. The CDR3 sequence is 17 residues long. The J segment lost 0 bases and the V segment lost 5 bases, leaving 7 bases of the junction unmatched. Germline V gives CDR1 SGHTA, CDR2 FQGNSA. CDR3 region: CASSILAGVYSYNEQFF. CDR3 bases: TGTGCCAGCAGCATTCTAGCGGGGGTGTACTCCTACAATGAGCAGTTCTTC.

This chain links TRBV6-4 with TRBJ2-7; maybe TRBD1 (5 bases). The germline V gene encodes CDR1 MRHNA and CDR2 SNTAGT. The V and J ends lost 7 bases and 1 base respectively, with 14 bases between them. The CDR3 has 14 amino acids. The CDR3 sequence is CASKSNPGSYEQYF. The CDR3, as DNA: TGTGCCAGCAAATCGAACCCAGGGTCCTACGAGCAGTACTTC.